The T cell receptor (beta chain) described here comes from a study of T cell repertoires in cytomegalovirus infection. Study at large: Public TCR beta signatures were indicative of both CMV infection and a matching HLA type. Study results and limitations: There were HLA-C-restricted CMV-specific TCR beta clonotypes dominating the ex vivo response. Carriage of CMV together with the relevant HLA was identifiable through cumulative public TCR beta family frequency.

V dropped 5 bases and J dropped 4 bases, with 11 bases sitting between them. Looked up from germline, CDR1 is SGHTA and CDR2 is FQGNSA. This CDR3 is built from 14 residues. Each CDR3 protein gets one entry after TCRdb re-called the reads with MiXCR. The table shows some 390,000 distinct CDR3 sequences, with 18% occurring only once. A note on this clonotype: The antigen remains unidentified.

This TCR derives from a human donor in good health (CMV status not recorded). Some clones in this sample may be carry-over from other donors' samples. The chain couples TRBV7-2 to TRBJ1-4; D gene uncertain. Material: PBMCs. Here the CDR3 DNA reads TGTGCCAGCAGCCCTGACTGGGGTAATGAAAAACTGTTTTTT. This encodes CASSPDWGNEKLFF.